These 18 T cell receptor beta chains originate from one sample sequenced in a study of T-cell memory formation after mild COVID-19. TCRdb ran MiXCR on the 5' RACE reads and lists one entry per CDR3 protein. The sample shows fewer than 700,000 distinct CDR3 sequences, roughly 20% of them seen only once. The sample consisted of PBMCs or a T cell subset sorted from them (not recorded which). These receptors were obtained from an adult woman who had mild COVID-19 (a few samples of this study predate the infection). Cell type and time point are not known.

This clonotype was detected a few times. The chain recombines TRBV6-2 or TRBV6-3 with TRBJ2-1; the match to TRBD2 covers 9 bases. This CDR3 contains 15 residues. The V segment lost 6 bases and the J segment 7 bases; nucleotides outside the gene matches: 10. Germline CDR1 MNHEY, CDR2 SVGEGT. Here the CDR3 reads CASRSLAGGLNEQFF. The CDR3 region has the DNA TGTGCCAGCAGGTCTCTGGCGGGAGGGTTGAATGAGCAGTTCTTC.

The table lists this clonotype with many counts. The rearrangement links TRBV6-5 to TRBJ2-7, with 7 nucleotides matching TRBD1. V gave up 6 bases and J gave up 1 base; unmatched junction bases: 3. The CDR3 is 13 residues long. Germline V CDR1 and CDR2: MNHEY, SVGAGI. This chain's CDR3 is CASRRQGSYEQYF. DNA of the CDR3: TGTGCCAGCAGACGACAGGGATCCTACGAGCAGTACTTC.

This clonotype was picked up a small number of times. The chain links TRBV27 to TRBJ2-7; 13 nucleotides align to TRBD2. CDR1 and CDR2 (germline): MNHEY, SMNVEV (reference sequence). Trimming took 3 bases from V and 5 from J; bases not matched to a gene: 7. The CDR3 is 16 residues long. CDR3 bases: TGTGCCAGCAGTTTCCGGACTAGCGGGAGTCGGCACGAGCAGTACTTC. Translating gives CASSFRTSGSRHEQYF.

This clonotype has ten or more counts. V is TRBV9 and J is TRBJ2-7; unclear D gene. V was trimmed by 2 bases and J by 1 base, leaving 7 bases between them. Germline V lookup: CDR1 SGDLS, CDR2 YYNGEE. The CDR3 loop spans 13 amino acids. The CDR3 DNA is TGTGCCAGCAGCGTTGATCTATCCTACGAGCAGTACTTC. Its translation is CASSVDLSYEQYF. The full variable domain, with the rest looked up from reference TRBV9 and TRBJ2-7, is DSGVTQTPKHLITATGQRVTLRCSPRSGDLSVYWYQQSLDQGLQFLIQYYNGEERAKGNILERFSAQQFPDLHSELNLSSLELGDSALYFCASSVDLSYEQYFGPGTRLTVT.

This clonotype was observed a handful of times. This chain uses TRBV12-3 or TRBV12-4 with TRBJ1-1; D not resolved. The germline V and J ends were trimmed by 8 bases and 0 bases, with 13 bases remaining between them. The CDR3 has 14 amino acids. The CDR3 nucleotides are TGTGCCAGCCTATTCAGCGCCGTGAACACTGAAGCTTTCTTT. Its protein is CASLFSAVNTEAFF.

The V call is TRBV7-8, the J call TRBJ2-5; TRBD2 is a possible D gene (5 bases). V lost 0 bases and J 7 bases, leaving 18 bases between the germline ends. The CDR3 has 16 residues. Per germline, CDR1 SGHVS and CDR2 FQNEAQ. CDR3 in DNA: TGTGCCAGCAGCTTAGCGCACCAGGCAGTCGGAGGGACCCAGTACTTC. It specifies CASSLAHQAVGGTQYF.

This clonotype showed up just a few times. The rearrangement uses TRBV5-1 and TRBJ1-1, with a possible D match to TRBD1 (5 bases). Germline V gene lookup returns CDR1 SGHRS and CDR2 YFSETQ. This CDR3 has 14 residues. Trimming removed 0 bases at V and 6 bases at J, with 12 bases between. CDR3 protein: CASSLAGFLPEAFF. The CDR3 nucleotides read TGCGCCAGCAGCTTGGCAGGGTTCTTGCCTGAAGCTTTCTTT. Variable domain in full (rest from reference TRBV5-1 and TRBJ1-1): KAGVTQTPRYLIKTRGQQVTLSCSPISGHRSVSWYQQTPGQGLQFLFEYFSETQRNKGNFPGRFSGRQFSNSRSEMNVSTLELGDSALYLCASSLAGFLPEAFFGQGTRLTVV.

This clonotype has just a few counts. This chain links TRBV29-1 with TRBJ1-4; unclear D gene. This CDR3 is built from 12 residues. V lost 4 bases and J lost 6, with 9 bases in between. The V gene's germline CDR1 is SQVTM and CDR2 ANQGSEA. CDR3 sequence reads: CSVAPPDEKLFF. DNA of the CDR3: TGCAGCGTTGCGCCTCCGGATGAAAAACTGTTTTTT. Variable domain in full (rest from reference TRBV29-1 and TRBJ1-4): SAVISQKPSRDICQRGTSLTIQCQVDSQVTMMFWYRQQPGQSLTLIATANQGSEATYESGFVIDKFPISRPNLTFSTLTVSNMSPEDSSIYLCSVAPPDEKLFFGSGTQLSVL.

There are a few counts of this clonotype. The gene calls are TRBV27 and TRBJ2-2; weak D call: TRBD1 (7 bases). Germline V lookup: CDR1 MNHEY, CDR2 SMNVEV (reference sequence). There are 17 residues in the CDR3. Trimming took 3 bases from V and 1 from J, leaving 15 bases between them. CDR3 coding DNA: TGTGCCAGCAGTTTCCAAAGCCAGGGGGGGAACACCGGGGAGCTGTTTTTT. Its protein is CASSFQSQGGNTGELFF.

The chain is built from TRBV4-3 and TRBJ1-5; 8 bases agree with TRBD1. The germline V gene encodes CDR1 LGHNA and CDR2 YSLEER. This CDR3 is 17 amino acids long. Germline trimming cut 0 bases from V and 6 bases from J; bases unmatched to any gene: 10. The DNA for the CDR3 is TGCGCCAGCAGCCAAGATTTTGTAGGACAGGGCGGTCAGCCCCAGCATTTT. It specifies CASSQDFVGQGGQPQHF.

The chain is built from TRBV7-9 and TRBJ2-3; 8 nucleotides align to TRBD1. The trim removed 5 bases at V and 2 bases at J, leaving 18 bases unmatched. CDR1 is SEHNR and CDR2 is FQNEAQ in the germline V gene (reference sequence). CDR3 length: 19 amino acids. The CDR3 region is CASSPGRQGARPDTDTQYF. In nucleotides, the CDR3 is TGTGCCAGCAGCCCTGGGCGGCAGGGGGCGCGGCCGGACACAGATACGCAGTATTTT.

This chain joins TRBV12-3 or TRBV12-4 and TRBJ2-2; 7 positions agree with TRBD2. The CDR3 covers 15 residues. After removal of 7 bases from V and 1 base from J, the junction contained 6 bases not matched to a gene. The CDR3 bases are TGTGCCAGCATCCACCCGGGGGGGAACACCGGGGAGCTGTTTTTT. Translation: CASIHPGGNTGELFF.

The CDR3 spells CASGLADNTGELFF. DNA of the CDR3: TGTGCCAGTGGACTAGCGGATAACACCGGGGAGCTGTTTTTT. The genes are TRBV24-1 and TRBJ2-2; 10 nucleotides match TRBD2. The germline V gene has CDR1 KGHDR and CDR2 SFDVKD. With 11 bases clipped from V and 2 bases from J, the junction kept 4 bases outside the gene matches. CDR3 size: 14 residues.

The chain couples TRBV20-1 to TRBJ1-4, with TRBD1 as a possible D gene (5 bases). Germline CDR1 DFQATT, CDR2 SNEGSKA (reference sequence). The ends were cut back, 0 bases at V and 13 bases at J, with 18 bases in the middle. CDR3 length: 14 amino acids. DNA of the CDR3: TGCAGTGCTAGAGATGATGGAGGGGTTTCTCGACTGTTTTTT. Translated: CSARDDGGVSRLFF.

In this sample, this clonotype turned up a few times. The CDR3 spells CASSFGSGGAINEQFF. The CDR3 bases are TGTGCCAGCAGTTTTGGTAGCGGGGGGGCCATTAATGAGCAGTTCTTC. This chain links TRBV12-3 or TRBV12-4 with TRBJ2-1, with 11 bases aligning to TRBD2. CDR3 length: 16 amino acids. J gave up 7 bases and V 3 bases, and 8 bases lay outside the gene matches.

The genes are TRBV20-1 and TRBJ2-2; 10 bases line up with TRBD1. CDR1 DFQATT and CDR2 SNEGSKA come from the germline V gene (reference sequence). The CDR3 spans 12 residues. The CDR3 DNA reads TGCGCCCGACAGGGGGCATCGGGGGAGCTGTTTTTT. Its protein is CARQGASGELFF.

In the case of this clonotype: A read error may be the cause here, since a much bigger clone is one base away. The V and J genes are TRBV5-6 and TRBJ1-2, with D perhaps TRBD1 (5 bases). Trimming removed 4 bases from V and 0 bases from J, with 7 bases in between. The CDR3 is made up of 13 amino acids. Germline CDR1 is SGHDT and CDR2 is YYEEEE. The CDR3, as DNA: TGTGCCAGCAGCCGGGGGACTAACTATGGCTACACCTTC. Amino acid sequence: CASSRGTNYGYTF.

This clonotype was seen a handful of times. This chain links TRBV19 with TRBJ1-5; TRBD1 might be the D (5 bases). CDR1 is LNHDA, CDR2 SQIVND, per germline (reference sequence). Trimming cost V 4 bases and J 0 bases, with 13 bases left between them. The CDR3 loop spans 16 amino acids. The CDR3, as DNA: TGTGCCAGTAGTACCGGACACCTGTATAGCAATCAGCCCCAGCATTTT. Translated: CASSTGHLYSNQPQHF.